One and the same sample provided the 7 T cell receptor beta chains below, sequenced in a study of CD8 T cells in Susac syndrome. Random-hexamer reverse transcription was applied to roughly 0.5 to 1 ug RNA. MiXCR, applied by TCRdb to the immunoSEQ multiplex PCR reads, yields one record per CDR3 protein. The table records 150,000 to 200,000 distinct CDR3 sequences, around 95% of them present only once. The sequencing sample was made of CD4+ T cells from PBMCs. The source is a human donor with multiple sclerosis.

The genes are TRBV5-4 and TRBJ2-5; tentatively, D is TRBD2 (6 bases). The CDR3 is 15 residues long. Germline assignment: CDR1 SGHNT and CDR2 YYREEE (reference sequence). The V end was cut by 1 base, the J end by 4 bases, with 14 bases between. The CDR3 sequence is CASSLSQSGGETQYF. CDR3 DNA sequence: TGTGCCAGCAGCTTGAGCCAGTCCGGGGGAGAGACCCAGTACTTC.

The chain uses TRBV4-1 and TRBJ2-3; the D gene is possibly TRBD2 (6 bases). The CDR3 has 15 residues. Trimming removed 0 bases at V and 7 bases at J, with 14 bases between. Germline CDR1 reads MGHRA; CDR2 reads YSYEKL. The CDR3 is CASSQEEEGFYTQYF. The CDR3, as DNA: TGCGCCAGCAGCCAAGAAGAGGAGGGGTTTTATACGCAGTATTTT.

The chain is built from TRBV11-3 and TRBJ2-1, with D possibly matching TRBD2 (5 bases). Germline CDR1 and CDR2: SGHNT and YENEEA. V was cut by 4 bases and J by 0 bases, with 7 bases left in between. The CDR3 has 14 residues. CDR3 DNA sequence: TGTGCCAGCAGCTGGAGGAGCTCCTACAATGAGCAGTTCTTC. Protein: CASSWRSSYNEQFF. Complete variable domain (other parts from reference TRBV11-3 and TRBJ2-1): EAGVVQSPRYKIIEKKQPVAFWCNPISGHNTLYWYLQNLGQGPELLIRYENEEAVDDSQLPKDRFSAERLKGVDSTLKIQPAELGDSAVYLCASSWRSSYNEQFFGPGTRLTVL.

The rearrangement uses TRBV2 and TRBJ1-6; D remains ambiguous. The V and J ends lost 9 bases and 6 bases respectively, with 15 bases between them. The CDR3 covers 14 residues. The V gene's germline CDR1 is SNHLY and CDR2 FYNNEI. CDR3 nucleotide sequence: TGTGCCAGTCAGACGGTGCAACCTAATTCACCCCTCCACTTT. Translation: CASQTVQPNSPLHF.

J is TRBJ2-7 and V is TRBV20-1; 12 bases line up with TRBD2. Looked up from germline, CDR1 is DFQATT and CDR2 is SNEGSKA (reference sequence). This CDR3 has 13 residues. The J segment lost 9 bases and the V segment lost 2 bases, leaving 5 bases of the junction unmatched. In nucleotides, the CDR3 is TGCAGTGCTAGACTAGCGGGGGGGCCCGTGCAGTACTTC. Its protein product is CSARLAGGPVQYF.

V gene TRBV7-9 combines with J gene TRBJ2-1; TRBD2 is a possible D gene (6 bases). This CDR3 is built from 16 residues. With 1 base removed from V and 0 bases from J, the gap between germline ends came to 10 bases. The germline V gene encodes CDR1 SEHNR and CDR2 FQNEAQ (reference sequence). The CDR3 loop reads CASSLDYGSSYNEQFF. Here the CDR3 DNA reads TGTGCCAGCAGCTTAGATTACGGGAGCTCCTACAATGAGCAGTTCTTC.

For the CDR3, the DNA is TGCGCCAGCAGCTTGCGAACCTGGACAAATCAGCCCCAGCATTTT. Its protein product is CASSLRTWTNQPQHF. J is TRBJ1-5 and V is TRBV5-1; the D gene is possibly TRBD1 (5 bases). V gave up 1 base and J gave up 4 bases, with 12 bases separating them. Germline V gene data show CDR1 as SGHRS and CDR2 as YFSETQ. The CDR3 is 15 residues long. Supplemented by reference TRBV5-1 and TRBJ1-5, the full variable domain reads KAGVTQTPRYLIKTRGQQVTLSCSPISGHRSVSWYQQTPGQGLQFLFEYFSETQRNKGNFPGRFSGRQFSNSRSEMNVSTLELGDSALYLCASSLRTWTNQPQHFGDGTRLSIL.